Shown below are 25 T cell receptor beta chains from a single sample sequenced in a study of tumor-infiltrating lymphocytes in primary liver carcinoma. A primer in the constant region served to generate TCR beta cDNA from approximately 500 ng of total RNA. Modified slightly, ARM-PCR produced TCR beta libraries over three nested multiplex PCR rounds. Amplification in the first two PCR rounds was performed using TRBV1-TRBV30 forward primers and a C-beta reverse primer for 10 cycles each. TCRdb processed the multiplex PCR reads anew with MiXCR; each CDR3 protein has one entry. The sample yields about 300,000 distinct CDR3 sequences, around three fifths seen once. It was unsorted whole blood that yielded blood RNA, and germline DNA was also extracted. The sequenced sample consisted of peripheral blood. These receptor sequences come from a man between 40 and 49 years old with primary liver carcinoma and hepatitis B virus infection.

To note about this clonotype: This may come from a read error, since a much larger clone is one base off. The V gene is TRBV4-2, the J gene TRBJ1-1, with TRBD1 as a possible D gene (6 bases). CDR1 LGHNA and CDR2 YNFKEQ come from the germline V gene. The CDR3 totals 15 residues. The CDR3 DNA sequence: TGTGCCGGCAGCCAAGATCCCGCAGGGGACACTGAAGCTTTCTTT. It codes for CAGSQDPAGDTEAFF.

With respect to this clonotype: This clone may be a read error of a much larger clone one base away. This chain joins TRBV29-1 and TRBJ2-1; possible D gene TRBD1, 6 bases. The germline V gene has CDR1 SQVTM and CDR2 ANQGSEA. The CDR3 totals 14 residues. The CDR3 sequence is CSVQHTGLHKEQFF. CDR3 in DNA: TGCAGCGTCCAACATACAGGGCTTCACAAAGAGCAGTTCTTC.

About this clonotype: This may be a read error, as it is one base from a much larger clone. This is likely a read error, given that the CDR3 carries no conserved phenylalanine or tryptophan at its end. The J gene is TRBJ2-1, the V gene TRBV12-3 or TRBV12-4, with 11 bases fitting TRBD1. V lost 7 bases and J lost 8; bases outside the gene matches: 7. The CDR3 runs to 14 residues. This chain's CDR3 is CASTWTGGFDEQFS. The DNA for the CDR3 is TGTGCCAGCACCTGGACAGGGGGCTTCGATGAGCAGTTCTCC.

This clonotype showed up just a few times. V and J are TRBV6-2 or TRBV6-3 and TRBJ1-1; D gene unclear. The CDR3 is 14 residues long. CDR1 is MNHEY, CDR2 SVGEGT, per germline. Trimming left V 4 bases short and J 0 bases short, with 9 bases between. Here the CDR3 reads CASSSGTLNTEAFF. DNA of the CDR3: TGTGCCAGCAGTTCGGGCACCCTGAACACTGAAGCTTTCTTT.

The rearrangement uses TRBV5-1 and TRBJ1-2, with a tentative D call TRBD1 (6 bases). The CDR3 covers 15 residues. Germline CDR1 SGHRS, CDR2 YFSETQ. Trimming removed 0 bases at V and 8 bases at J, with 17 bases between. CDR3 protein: CASSLAGSGVEGYTF. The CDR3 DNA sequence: TGCGCCAGCAGCTTGGCGGGGTCAGGGGTTGAGGGCTACACCTTC.

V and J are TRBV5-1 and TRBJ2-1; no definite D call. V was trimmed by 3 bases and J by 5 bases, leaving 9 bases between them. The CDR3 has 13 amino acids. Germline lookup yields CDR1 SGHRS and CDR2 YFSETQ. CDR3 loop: CASSSLQDNEQFF. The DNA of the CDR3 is TGCGCCAGCAGCTCCCTCCAGGACAATGAGCAGTTCTTC.

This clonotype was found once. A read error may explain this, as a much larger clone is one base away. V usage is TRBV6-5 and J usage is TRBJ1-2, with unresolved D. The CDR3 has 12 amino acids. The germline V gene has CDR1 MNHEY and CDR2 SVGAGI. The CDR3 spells CTSLDGSYGYTF. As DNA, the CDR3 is TGTACCAGCCTCGACGGCAGCTATGGCTACACCTTC.

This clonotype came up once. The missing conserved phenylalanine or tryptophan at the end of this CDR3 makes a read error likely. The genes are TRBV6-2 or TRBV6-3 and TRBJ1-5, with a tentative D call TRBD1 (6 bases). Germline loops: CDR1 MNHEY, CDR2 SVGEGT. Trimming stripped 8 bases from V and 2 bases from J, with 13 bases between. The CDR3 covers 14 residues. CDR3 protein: CASEGGGRNQPQHS. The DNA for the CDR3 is TGTGCCAGCGAGGGGGGAGGCCGCAATCAGCCCCAGCATTCT.

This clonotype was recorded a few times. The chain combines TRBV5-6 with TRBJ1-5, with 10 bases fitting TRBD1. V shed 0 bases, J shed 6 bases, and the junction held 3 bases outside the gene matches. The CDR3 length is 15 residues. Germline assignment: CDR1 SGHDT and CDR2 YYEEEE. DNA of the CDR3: TGTGCCAGCAGCTTGGCGGGACAGGGGACTCAGCCCCAGCATTTT. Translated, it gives CASSLAGQGTQPQHF.

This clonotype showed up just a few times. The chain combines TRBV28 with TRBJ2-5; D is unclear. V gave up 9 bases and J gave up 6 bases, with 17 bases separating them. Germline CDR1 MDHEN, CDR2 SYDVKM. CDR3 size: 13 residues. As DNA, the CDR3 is TGTGCCAGTAGACGGGCCCCCGTTCAGACCCAGTACTTC. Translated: CASRRAPVQTQYF.

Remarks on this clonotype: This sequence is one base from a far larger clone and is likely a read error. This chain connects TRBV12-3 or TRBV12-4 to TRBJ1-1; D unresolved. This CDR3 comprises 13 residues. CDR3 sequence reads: CASTLDRNTEAFF. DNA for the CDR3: TGTGCCAGCACTTTAGATAGGAACACTGAAGCTTTCTTT.

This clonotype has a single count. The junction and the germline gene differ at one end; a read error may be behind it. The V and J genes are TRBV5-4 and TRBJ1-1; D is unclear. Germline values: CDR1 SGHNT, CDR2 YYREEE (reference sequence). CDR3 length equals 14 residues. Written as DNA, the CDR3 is TGTGCCAGCAGCTTGGTTGGCATGAACACTGAACCTTTCTTC. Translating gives CASSLVGMNTEPFF.

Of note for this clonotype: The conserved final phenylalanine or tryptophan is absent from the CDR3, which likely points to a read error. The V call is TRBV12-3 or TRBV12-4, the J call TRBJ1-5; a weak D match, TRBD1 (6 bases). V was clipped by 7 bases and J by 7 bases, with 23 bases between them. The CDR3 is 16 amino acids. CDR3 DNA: TGTGCCAGCAACCCCGGGACAAGGGGTACAAGACAGCCCCAGCATTCT. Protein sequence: CASNPGTRGTRQPQHS.

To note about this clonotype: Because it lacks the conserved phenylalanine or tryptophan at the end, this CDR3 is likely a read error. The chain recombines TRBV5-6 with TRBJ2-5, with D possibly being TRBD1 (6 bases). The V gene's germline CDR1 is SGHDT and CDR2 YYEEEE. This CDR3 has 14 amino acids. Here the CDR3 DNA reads TGTACCAGCAGTGGGGGCCAGGGCGGGGAGACCCAGTACCTC. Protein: CTSSGGQGGETQYL.

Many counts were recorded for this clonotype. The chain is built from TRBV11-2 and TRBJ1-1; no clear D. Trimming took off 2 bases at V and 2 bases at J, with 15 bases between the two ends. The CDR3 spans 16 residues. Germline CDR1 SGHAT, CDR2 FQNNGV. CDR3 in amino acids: CASSLRTANTNTEAFF. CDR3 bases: TGTGCCAGCAGCTTACGAACAGCTAATACAAACACTGAAGCTTTCTTT.

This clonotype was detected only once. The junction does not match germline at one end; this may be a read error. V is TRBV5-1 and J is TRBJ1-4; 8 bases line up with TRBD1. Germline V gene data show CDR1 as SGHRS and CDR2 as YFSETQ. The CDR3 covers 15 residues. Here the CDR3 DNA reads TGCGCCAGCAGCTTGGGTGGACAGGGTGGTGAAAAACCGTTTTTT. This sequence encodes CASSLGGQGGEKPFF.

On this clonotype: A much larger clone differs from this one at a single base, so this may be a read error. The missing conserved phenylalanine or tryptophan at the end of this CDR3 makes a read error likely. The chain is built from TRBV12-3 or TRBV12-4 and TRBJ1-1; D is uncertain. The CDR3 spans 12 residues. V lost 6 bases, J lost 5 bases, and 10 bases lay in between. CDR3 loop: CASSLAGTEAFV. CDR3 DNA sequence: TGTGCCAGCAGCCTAGCGGGGACTGAAGCTTTCGTT.

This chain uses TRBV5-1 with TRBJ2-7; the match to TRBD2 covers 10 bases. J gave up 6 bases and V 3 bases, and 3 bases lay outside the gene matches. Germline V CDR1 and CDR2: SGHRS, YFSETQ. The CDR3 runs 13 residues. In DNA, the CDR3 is TGCGCCAGCAGCTCAAGACTAGCGGGCGAGCAGTACTTC. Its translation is CASSSRLAGEQYF.

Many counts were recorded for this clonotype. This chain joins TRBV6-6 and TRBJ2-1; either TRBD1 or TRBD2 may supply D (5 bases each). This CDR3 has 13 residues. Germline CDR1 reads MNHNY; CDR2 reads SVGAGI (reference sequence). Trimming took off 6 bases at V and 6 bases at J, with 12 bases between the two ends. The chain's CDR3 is CASSLGTFNEQFF. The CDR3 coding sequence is TGTGCCAGCAGCCTAGGGACCTTCAATGAGCAGTTCTTC.

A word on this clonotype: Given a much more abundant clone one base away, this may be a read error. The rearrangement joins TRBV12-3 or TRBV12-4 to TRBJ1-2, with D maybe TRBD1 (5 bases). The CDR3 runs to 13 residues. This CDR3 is CASSLRGESGCTF. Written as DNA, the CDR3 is TGTGCCAGCAGTTTACGGGGGGAAAGTGGCTGCACCTTC.

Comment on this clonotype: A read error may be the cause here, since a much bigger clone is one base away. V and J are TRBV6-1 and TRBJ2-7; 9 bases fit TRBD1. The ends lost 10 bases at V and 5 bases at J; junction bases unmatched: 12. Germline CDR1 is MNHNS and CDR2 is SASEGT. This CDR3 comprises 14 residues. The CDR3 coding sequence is TGTGCCACTGAAGGGGGGGACAGGGTCAACGAGCAGTACTTC. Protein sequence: CATEGGDRVNEQYF.

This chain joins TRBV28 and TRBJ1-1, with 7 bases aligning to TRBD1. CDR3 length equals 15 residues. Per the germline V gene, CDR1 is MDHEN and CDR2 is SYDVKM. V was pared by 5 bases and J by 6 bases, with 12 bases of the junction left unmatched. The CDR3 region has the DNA TGTGCCAGCAGTCCCCGACAGGGCTTGTGGGCTGAAGCTTTCTTT. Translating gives CASSPRQGLWAEAFF.

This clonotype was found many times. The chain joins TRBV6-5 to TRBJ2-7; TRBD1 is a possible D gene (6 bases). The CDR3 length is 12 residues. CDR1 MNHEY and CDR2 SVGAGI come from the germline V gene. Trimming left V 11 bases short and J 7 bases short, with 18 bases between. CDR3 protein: CAVRRGGKEQYF. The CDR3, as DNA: TGTGCCGTACGGAGAGGGGGTAAGGAGCAGTACTTC.

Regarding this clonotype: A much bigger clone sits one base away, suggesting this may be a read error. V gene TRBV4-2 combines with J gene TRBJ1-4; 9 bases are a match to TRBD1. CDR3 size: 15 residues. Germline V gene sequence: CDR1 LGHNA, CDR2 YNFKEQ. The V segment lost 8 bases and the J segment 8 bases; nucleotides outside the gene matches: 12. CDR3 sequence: CASCPEGQGGEKLFF. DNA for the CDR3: TGTGCCAGCTGCCCGGAGGGACAGGGAGGGGAAAAACTGTTTTTT.

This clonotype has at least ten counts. The CDR3 bases are TGTGCCAGCAGCACCGGGGGGGCTAGCGGGACTTACAATGAGCAGTTCTTC. This translates into CASSTGGASGTYNEQFF. The gene calls are TRBV11-2 and TRBJ2-1; 9 bases agree with TRBD2. Trimming took 5 bases from V and 4 from J; bases not matched to a gene: 12. In germline, CDR1 is SGHAT, CDR2 FQNNGV. The CDR3 totals 17 residues.